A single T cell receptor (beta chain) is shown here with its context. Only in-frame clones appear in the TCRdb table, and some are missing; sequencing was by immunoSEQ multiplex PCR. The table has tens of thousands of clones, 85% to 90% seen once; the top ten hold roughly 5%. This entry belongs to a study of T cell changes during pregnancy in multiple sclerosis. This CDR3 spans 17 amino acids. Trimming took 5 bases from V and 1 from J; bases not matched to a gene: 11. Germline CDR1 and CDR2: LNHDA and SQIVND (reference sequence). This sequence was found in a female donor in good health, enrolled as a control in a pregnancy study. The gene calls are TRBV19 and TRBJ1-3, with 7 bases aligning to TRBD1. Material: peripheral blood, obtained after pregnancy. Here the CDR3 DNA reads TGTGCCAGTAGTGCCGCCCCCAGGGGGAGTTCTGGAAACACCATATATTTT. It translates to CASSAAPRGSSGNTIYF.